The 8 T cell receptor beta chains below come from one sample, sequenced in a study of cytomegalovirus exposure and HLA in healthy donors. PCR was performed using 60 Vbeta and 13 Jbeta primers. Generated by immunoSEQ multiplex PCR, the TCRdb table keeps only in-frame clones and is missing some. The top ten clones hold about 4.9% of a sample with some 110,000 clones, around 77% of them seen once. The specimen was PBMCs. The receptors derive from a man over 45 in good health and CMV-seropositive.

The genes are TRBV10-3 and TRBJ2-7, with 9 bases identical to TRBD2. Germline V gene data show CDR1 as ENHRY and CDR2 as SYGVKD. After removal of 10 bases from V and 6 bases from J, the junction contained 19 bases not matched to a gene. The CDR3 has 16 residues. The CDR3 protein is CATATVAGDKGAEQYF. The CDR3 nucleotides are TGTGCCACCGCGACGGTAGCGGGAGATAAAGGGGCCGAGCAGTACTTC.

CDR3 DNA: TGTGCCAGCAGTTCCCGACTAGAGGGAGACGAGCAGTACTTC. It encodes CASSSRLEGDEQYF. This rearrangement joins TRBV27 to TRBJ2-5; tentative D call: TRBD2 (6 bases). Gene TRBJ2-7 matches the end of the DNA better, so the J call may be wrong. The V gene's germline CDR1 is MNHEY and CDR2 SMNVEV (reference sequence). This CDR3 is built from 14 residues.

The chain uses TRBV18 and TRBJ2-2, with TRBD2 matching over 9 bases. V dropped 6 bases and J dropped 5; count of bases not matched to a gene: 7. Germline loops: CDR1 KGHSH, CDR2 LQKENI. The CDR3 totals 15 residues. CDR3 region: CASSPATSGTGELFF. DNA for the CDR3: TGTGCCAGCTCCCCTGCCACTAGCGGGACCGGGGAGCTGTTTTTT.

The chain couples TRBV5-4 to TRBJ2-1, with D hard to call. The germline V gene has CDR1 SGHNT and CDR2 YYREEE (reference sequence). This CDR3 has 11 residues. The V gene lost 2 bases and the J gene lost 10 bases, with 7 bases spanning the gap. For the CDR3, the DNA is TGTGCCAGCAGCTTCGCGAGGGAGCAGTTCTTC. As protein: CASSFAREQFF.

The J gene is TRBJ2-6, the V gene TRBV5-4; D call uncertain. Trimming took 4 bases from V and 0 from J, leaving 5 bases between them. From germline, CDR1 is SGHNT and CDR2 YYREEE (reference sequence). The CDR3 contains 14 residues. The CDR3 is CASSLYSGANVLTF. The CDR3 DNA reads TGTGCCAGCAGCCTATACTCTGGGGCCAACGTCCTGACTTTC.

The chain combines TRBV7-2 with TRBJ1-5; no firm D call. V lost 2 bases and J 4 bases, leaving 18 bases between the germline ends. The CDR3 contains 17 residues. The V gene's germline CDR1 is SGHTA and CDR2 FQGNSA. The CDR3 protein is CASSLNSAGFENQPQHF. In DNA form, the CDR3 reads TGTGCCAGCAGCTTAAACTCGGCGGGGTTTGAGAATCAGCCCCAGCATTTT. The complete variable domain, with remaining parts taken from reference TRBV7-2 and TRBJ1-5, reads GAGVSQSPSNKVTEKGKDVELRCDPISGHTALYWYRQSLGQGLEFLIYFQGNSAPDKSGLPSDRFSAERTGGSVSTLTIQRTQQEDSAVYLCASSLNSAGFENQPQHFGDGTRLSIL.

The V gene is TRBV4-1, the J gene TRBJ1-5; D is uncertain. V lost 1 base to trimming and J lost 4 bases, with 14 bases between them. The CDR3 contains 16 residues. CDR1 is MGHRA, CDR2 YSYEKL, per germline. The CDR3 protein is CASSQGGAGGNQPQHF. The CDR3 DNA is TGCGCCAGCAGCCAAGGAGGAGCGGGAGGGAATCAGCCCCAGCATTTT.

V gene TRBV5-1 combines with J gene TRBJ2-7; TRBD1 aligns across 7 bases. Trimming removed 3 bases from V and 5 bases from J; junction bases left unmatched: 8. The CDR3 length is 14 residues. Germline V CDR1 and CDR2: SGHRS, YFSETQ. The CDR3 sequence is CASSSGTVLHEQYF. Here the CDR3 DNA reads TGCGCCAGCAGCTCCGGGACAGTTCTGCACGAGCAGTACTTC.